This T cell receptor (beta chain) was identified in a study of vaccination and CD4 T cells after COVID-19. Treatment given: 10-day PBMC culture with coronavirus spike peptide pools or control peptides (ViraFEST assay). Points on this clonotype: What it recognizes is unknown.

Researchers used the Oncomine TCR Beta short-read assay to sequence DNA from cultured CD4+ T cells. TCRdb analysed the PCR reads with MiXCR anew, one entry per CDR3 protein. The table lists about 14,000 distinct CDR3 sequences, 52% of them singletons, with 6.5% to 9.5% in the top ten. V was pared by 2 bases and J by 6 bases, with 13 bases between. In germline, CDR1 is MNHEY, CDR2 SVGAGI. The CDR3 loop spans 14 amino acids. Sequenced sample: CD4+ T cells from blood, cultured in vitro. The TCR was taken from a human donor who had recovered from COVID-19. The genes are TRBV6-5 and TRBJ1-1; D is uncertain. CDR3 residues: CASSYIIAEAEAFF. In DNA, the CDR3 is TGTGCCAGCAGTTACATCATCGCTGAGGCTGAAGCTTTCTTT.